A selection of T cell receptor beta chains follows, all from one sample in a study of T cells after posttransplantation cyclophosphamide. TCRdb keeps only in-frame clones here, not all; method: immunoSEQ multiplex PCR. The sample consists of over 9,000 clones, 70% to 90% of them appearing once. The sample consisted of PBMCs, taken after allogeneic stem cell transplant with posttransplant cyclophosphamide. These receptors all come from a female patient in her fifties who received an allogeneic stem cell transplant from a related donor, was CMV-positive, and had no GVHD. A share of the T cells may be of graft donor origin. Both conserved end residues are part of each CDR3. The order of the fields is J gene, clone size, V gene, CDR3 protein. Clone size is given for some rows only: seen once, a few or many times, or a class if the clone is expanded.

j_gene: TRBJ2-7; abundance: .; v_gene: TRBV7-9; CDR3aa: CASSLAGGYEQYF
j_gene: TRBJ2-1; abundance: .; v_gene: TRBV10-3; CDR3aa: CAISETKRGGQNEQFF
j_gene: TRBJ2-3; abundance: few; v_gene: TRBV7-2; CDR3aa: CASSLISSGGSTDTQYF
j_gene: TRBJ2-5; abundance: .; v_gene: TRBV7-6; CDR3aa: CASSWGTTSGETQYF
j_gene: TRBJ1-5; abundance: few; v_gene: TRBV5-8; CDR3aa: CASTPRGAEPQHF
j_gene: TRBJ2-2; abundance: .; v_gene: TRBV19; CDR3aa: CASSIARAGELFF
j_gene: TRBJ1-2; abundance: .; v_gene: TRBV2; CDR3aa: CASSTGPFYGYTF
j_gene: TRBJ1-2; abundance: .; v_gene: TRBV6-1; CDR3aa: CASSEATGQGMGGYTF
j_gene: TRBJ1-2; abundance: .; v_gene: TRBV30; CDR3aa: CAWSSTGVGGYTF
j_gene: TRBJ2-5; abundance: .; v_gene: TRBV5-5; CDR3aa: CASSLTSGGARETQYF
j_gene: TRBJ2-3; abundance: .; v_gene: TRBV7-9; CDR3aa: CASSLTSGRDTQYF
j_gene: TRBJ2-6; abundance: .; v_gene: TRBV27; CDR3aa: CASSFDRYPGANVLTF
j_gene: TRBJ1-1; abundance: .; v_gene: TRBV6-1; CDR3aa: CASSPSEGVNTEAFF
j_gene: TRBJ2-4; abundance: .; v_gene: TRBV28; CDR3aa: CASSNGTGGGKNIQYF
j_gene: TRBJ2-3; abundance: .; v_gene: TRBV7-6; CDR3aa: CASAIVFADTQYF
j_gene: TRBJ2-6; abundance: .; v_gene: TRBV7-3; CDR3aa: CASSPTGSGANVLTF
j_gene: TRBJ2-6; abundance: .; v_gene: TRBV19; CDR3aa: CASSYRGFSSGANVLTF
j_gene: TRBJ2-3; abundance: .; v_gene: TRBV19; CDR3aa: CASSEQMFVSTDTQYF
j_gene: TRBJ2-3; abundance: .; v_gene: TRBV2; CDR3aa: CASSRTRQADTQYF
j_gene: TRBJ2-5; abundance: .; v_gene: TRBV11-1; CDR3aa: CASSPDYGQGEETQYF
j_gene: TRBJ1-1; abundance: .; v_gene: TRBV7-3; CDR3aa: CASSLSLNTEAFF
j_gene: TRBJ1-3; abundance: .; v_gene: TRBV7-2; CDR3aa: CASSLARTGYSGNTIYF
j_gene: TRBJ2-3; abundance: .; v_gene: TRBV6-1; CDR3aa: CAATSAGHHTDTQYF
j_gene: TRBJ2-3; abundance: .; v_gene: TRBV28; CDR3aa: CASSSTTSGGTDTQYF
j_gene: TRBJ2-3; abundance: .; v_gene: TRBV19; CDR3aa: CASSSQVSTDTQYF
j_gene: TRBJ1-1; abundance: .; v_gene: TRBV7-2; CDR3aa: CASSLGPGDTEAFF
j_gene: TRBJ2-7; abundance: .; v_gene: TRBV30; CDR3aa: CAWSVQDRPYEQYF
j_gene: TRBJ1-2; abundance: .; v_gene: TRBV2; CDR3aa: CASSTGESYGYTF
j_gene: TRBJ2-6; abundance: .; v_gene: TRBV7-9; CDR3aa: CASSLVLAGANVLTF
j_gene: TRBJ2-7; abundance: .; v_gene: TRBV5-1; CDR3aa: CASSPAPSGGTYEQYF
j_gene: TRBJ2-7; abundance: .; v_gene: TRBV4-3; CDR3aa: CASSQDGKRLAPYEQYF
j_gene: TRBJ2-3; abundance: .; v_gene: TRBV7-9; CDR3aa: CASSSAGATDTQYF
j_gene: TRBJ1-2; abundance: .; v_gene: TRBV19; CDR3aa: CASSIIFGQGDVGYTF
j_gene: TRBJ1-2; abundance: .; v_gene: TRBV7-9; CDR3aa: CASSNYRGRDGYTF
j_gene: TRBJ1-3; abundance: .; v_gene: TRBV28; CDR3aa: CASTLGGTGNTIYF